The clone carrying this T cell receptor beta chain was observed a few times. The target antigen is unknown. There are 12 residues in the CDR3. The germline V gene has CDR1 SGHDT and CDR2 YYEEEE. Trimming left V 6 bases short and J 2 bases short, with 6 bases between. The data are from a study of T cells after posttransplantation cyclophosphamide. Findings and limits, study-wide: Later blood repertoires were often dominated by clones from the donor CD8+ memory compartment. TRB clonality was highly associated with recipient CMV seropositivity and reactivation. Tissue-infiltrating T cells from skin or gut overlapped little with blood T cells.

Generated by immunoSEQ multiplex PCR, the TCRdb table keeps only in-frame clones and is missing some. The table shows over 15,000 clones, with less than 85% occurring only once. Peripheral blood was collected from the related graft donor on the marrow donation day. This TCR derives from a man younger than 45 in good health and a related stem cell transplant donor. The J gene is TRBJ1-3, the V gene TRBV5-6; D is undetermined. Sequenced material: memory CD4+ T cells sorted from blood. The CDR3 is CASTTAGNTIYF. Here the CDR3 DNA reads TGTGCCAGCACTACTGCTGGAAACACCATATATTTT.